Described below is a single T cell receptor beta chain sequence and its context. The CDR3 is 14 amino acids. Germline assignment: CDR1 SNHLY and CDR2 FYNNEI. Trimming pared 4 bases from V and 4 bases from J, leaving 13 bases between. The data derive from a study of immune evolution from preneoplasia to lung adenocarcinoma. The table came from immunoSEQ multiplex PCR; TCRdb's copy has only in-frame clones and leaves some out. Seen here are 9,500 to 10,000 clones, 60% to 85% observed once, and the top ten hold almost 5%. The chain links TRBV2 to TRBJ1-2; D call uncertain. The material sequenced was FFPE minimally invasive lung adenocarcinoma tissue. The sequence was collected from a person aged 65 to 85 with lung adenocarcinoma. Some clones in this sample may be carry-over from other donors' samples. CDR3 residues: CASSGPILFYGYTF. The CDR3 DNA reads TGTGCCAGCAGTGGGCCTATTCTCTTCTATGGCTACACCTTC.